This T cell receptor (beta chain) was identified during a study of blood T cells in healthy people across ages. Whole-study findings and limits: A roughly linear fall in TCR beta diversity per million T cells was seen with increasing age.

This clonotype came up a few times. The antigen remains undetermined. A second roughly 7 to 12 cycle PCR used barcoded and J-beta primers. Each cDNA molecule, via a template-switch adaptor with 12 random nucleotides, was tagged. TCRdb re-derived calls from the 5' RACE reads in MiXCR, one entry per CDR3 protein. The sample contains 760,000 or so distinct CDR3 sequences, 20% to 25% of which appear only once. Germline trimming cut 0 bases from V and 5 bases from J; bases unmatched to any gene: 7. The CDR3 loop spans 16 amino acids. Looked up from germline, CDR1 is MNHNS and CDR2 is SASEGT. This same sample was also taken into another study, of T cells of mothers and their children.

The sequence was obtained from a boy aged 5-17 years in good health. Sequences were obtained from blood. The rearrangement uses TRBV6-1 and TRBJ1-1, with TRBD1 identical over 9 bases. CDR3 nucleotides: TGTGCCAGCAGTGAAGCAACAGGGGGCGCGGGGACTGAAGCTTTCTTT. It yields the protein CASSEATGGAGTEAFF.